These T cell receptor beta chains were read from a single sample in a study of T-cell reconstitution after alpha-beta-depleted transplantation in children. Each CDR3 protein gets one entry after TCRdb re-called the PCR reads with MiXCR. This table holds nearly 550,000 distinct CDR3 sequences, around 20% found once. The specimen was PBMCs from the stem cell graft donor, collected from the stem cell graft. The receptors here all came from a human donor who donated a stem cell graft to a child with acute lymphoblastic leukemia. The CDR3 runs from the conserved cysteine through the conserved F or W. The D gene is left open where the match is weak. A clone size is listed for some rows: how often the clone was seen (once, few, many), or a class if it is expanded.

J,size,D,V,DNA,CDR3
TRBJ2-1,.,TRBD1,TRBV12-3/TRBV12-4,TGTGCCAGCAGTACCGGACAGGGTGGATACAATGAGCAGTTCTTC,CASSTGQGGYNEQFF
TRBJ2-1,.,TRBD2,TRBV29-1,TGCAGCATCCCTCCCGGGACTAGCCCTTCCTACAATGAGCAGTTCTTC,CSIPPGTSPSYNEQFF
TRBJ2-7,.,TRBD2,TRBV20-1,TGCAGTGCTAGAGAAACTAGCGGGTTTTACTACGAGCAGTACTTC,CSARETSGFYYEQYF
TRBJ2-3,few,.,TRBV12-3/TRBV12-4,TGTGCCAGCACTGCGCCGTACTCCACAGATACGCAGTATTTT,CASTAPYSTDTQYF
TRBJ2-4,.,.,TRBV12-1,TGTGCCAGCAGCCCCGGCCTGCTAGCGTGGTCCAAAAACATTCAGTACTTC,CASSPGLLAWSKNIQYF
TRBJ2-5,.,TRBD2,TRBV20-1,TGCTGTGCTAGAGATTGGACTAGCGGGAGGGCTCAGGAGACCCAGTACTTC,CCARDWTSGRAQETQYF
TRBJ2-1,few,.,TRBV29-1,TGCAGCGTTGAATACGACTCGGACAATGAGCAGTTCTTC,CSVEYDSDNEQFF
TRBJ2-1,few,TRBD1,TRBV29-1,TGCAGCGTTGAACATAGGACAGGGGGCTACTACAATGAGCAGTTCTTC,CSVEHRTGGYYNEQFF
TRBJ2-1,.,TRBD2,TRBV7-8,TGTGCCAGCAGCTGGCCCAAAGGACTAGCGGGAGTAAATGAGCAGTTCTTC,CASSWPKGLAGVNEQFF
TRBJ2-1,.,TRBD1,TRBV9,TGTGCCAGCAGCCGAAGCCCCGGGACAGGGCTAAACAATGAGCAGTTCTTC,CASSRSPGTGLNNEQFF
TRBJ2-1,.,.,TRBV10-1,TGCGCCAGCAGTGAGAAAAAAAGCGGGTATGAGCAGTTCTTC,CASSEKKSGYEQFF
TRBJ2-3,many,.,TRBV5-4,TGTGCCAGCAGCTTGGAACCCGGCGATACGCAGTATTTT,CASSLEPGDTQYF
TRBJ2-7,.,.,TRBV20-1,TGCAGTGCTAGAGATCAGGGGGGTATCTCCTACGAGCAGTACTTC,CSARDQGGISYEQYF
TRBJ1-6,few,.,TRBV2,TGTGCCAGCAGGGGGAGCTCCTATAATTCACCCCTCCACTTT,CASRGSSYNSPLHF
TRBJ1-2,once,TRBD1,TRBV18,TGTGCCAGCTCACCACCTGGACAGGGCTATGGCTACACCTTC,CASSPPGQGYGYTF
TRBJ2-3,.,TRBD1,TRBV5-1,TGCGCCAGCAGCCTCAGGGGGCTAGCAGATACGCAGTATTTT,CASSLRGLADTQYF
TRBJ2-7,.,.,TRBV12-3/TRBV12-4,TGTGCCAGCAGTTTGGCCCGGGGTTTGGAGCAGTACTTC,CASSLARGLEQYF
TRBJ2-1,few,TRBD2,TRBV7-9,TGTGCCAGCAGCCCCCTCGGGGCGGGAGAGAGCAATGAGCAGTTCTTC,CASSPLGAGESNEQFF
TRBJ2-7,few,.,TRBV7-9,TGTGCCGACACGGGGCAGGGAGGTTACGAGCAGTACTTC,CADTGQGGYEQYF
TRBJ2-1,few,.,TRBV29-1,TGCAGCTATGCAGGGTTCTCCTACAATGAGCAGTTCTTC,CSYAGFSYNEQFF
TRBJ2-2,few,TRBD1,TRBV10-1,TGCGCCAGCATGCCGGGACAGGGTTACGGCGGGGAGCTGTTTTTT,CASMPGQGYGGELFF
TRBJ1-4,few,.,TRBV5-4,TGTGCCAGCAGCTTGGATTTCGGCAGGGGGTTTTTT,CASSLDFGRGFF
TRBJ2-1,few,.,TRBV5-1,TGCGCCAGCAGCTTAGGCCCCCTAATGAGGCAGTTCTTC,CASSLGPLMRQFF
TRBJ2-1,few,.,TRBV9,TGTGCCAGCAGCGTAGGGACCTCCGGGCTAGCGAATGCTGAGCAGTTCTTC,CASSVGTSGLANAEQFF
TRBJ1-2,few,.,TRBV20-1,TGCAGTGCTAGAGCGGGTGGCCCGGGGGCTCTGTATGGCTACACCTTC,CSARAGGPGALYGYTF
TRBJ2-7,few,.,TRBV15,TGTGCCACCAGCAGAGGGAAAGGTGGGCCTCAGTACTTC,CATSRGKGGPQYF
TRBJ1-5,.,.,TRBV5-1,TGCGCCAGCAGCGTACCGGGATACTATAGCAATCAGCCCCAGCATTTT,CASSVPGYYSNQPQHF
TRBJ2-1,many,.,TRBV7-9,TGTGCCAGCAGTTTGTCACATGAGCAGTTCTTC,CASSLSHEQFF